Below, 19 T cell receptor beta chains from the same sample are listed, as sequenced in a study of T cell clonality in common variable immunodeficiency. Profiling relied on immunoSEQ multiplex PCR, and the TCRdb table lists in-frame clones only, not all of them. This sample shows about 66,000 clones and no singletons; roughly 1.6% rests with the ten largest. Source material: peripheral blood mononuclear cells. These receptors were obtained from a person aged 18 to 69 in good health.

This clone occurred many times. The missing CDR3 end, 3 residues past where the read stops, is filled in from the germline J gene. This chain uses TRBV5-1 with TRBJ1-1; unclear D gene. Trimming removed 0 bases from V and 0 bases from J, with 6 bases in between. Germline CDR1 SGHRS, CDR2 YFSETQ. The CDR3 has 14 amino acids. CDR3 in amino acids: CASSLATVNTEAFF. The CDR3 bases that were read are TGCGCCAGCAGCTTGGCTACAGTGAACACTGAA. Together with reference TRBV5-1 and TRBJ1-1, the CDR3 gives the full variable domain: KAGVTQTPRYLIKTRGQQVTLSCSPISGHRSVSWYQQTPGQGLQFLFEYFSETQRNKGNFPGRFSGRQFSNSRSEMNVSTLELGDSALYLCASSLATVNTEAFFGQGTRLTVV.

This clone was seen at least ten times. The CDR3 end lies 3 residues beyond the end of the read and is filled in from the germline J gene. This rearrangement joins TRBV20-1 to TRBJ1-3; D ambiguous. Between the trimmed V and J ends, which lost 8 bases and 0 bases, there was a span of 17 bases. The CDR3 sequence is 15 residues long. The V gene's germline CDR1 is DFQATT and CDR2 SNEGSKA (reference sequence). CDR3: CSLRAAVYSGNTIYF. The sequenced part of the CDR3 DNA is TGCAGTTTGAGGGCAGCCGTCTACTCTGGAAACACC.

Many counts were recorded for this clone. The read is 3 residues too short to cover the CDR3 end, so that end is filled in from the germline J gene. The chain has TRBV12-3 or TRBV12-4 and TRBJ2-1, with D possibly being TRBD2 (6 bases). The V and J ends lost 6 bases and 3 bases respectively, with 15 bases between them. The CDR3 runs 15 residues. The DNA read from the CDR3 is TGTGCCAGCAGCCTAGGCGGGATTCTCTACAATGAG. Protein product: CASSLGGILYNE. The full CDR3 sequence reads CASSLGGILYNEQFF.

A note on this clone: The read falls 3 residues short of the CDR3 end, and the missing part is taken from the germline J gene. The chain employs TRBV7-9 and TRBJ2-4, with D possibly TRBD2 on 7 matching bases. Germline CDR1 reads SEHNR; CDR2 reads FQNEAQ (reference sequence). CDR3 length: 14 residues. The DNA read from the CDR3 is TGTGCCAGCAGCCTCGCACAGGGCGGGAGAATT. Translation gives CASSLAQGGRI. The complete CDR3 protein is CASSLAQGGRIQYF.

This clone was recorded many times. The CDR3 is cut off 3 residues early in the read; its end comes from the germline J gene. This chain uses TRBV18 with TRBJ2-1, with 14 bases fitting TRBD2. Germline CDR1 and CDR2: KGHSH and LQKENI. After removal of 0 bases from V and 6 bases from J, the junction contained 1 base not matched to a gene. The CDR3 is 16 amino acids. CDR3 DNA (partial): TGTGCCAGCTCACCACCGGGACTAGCGGGGGTCAATGAG. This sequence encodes CASSPPGLAGVNE. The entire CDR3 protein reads CASSPPGLAGVNEQFF.

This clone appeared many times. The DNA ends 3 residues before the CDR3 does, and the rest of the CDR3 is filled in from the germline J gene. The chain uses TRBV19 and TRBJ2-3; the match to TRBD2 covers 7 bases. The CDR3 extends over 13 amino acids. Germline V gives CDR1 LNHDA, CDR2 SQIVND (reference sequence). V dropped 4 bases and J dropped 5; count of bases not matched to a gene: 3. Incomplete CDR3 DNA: TGTGCCAGTAGTAGCGGGGGAGGAGATACG. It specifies CASSSGGGDT. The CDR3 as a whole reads CASSSGGGDTQYF.

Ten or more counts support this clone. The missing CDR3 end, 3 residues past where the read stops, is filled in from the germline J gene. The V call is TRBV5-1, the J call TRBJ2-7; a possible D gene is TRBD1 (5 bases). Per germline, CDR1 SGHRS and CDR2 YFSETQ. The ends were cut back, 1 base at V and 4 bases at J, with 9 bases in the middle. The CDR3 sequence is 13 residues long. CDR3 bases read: TGCGCCAGCAGCTTGACAGGAACATACGAG. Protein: CASSLTGTYE. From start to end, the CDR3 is CASSLTGTYEQYF.

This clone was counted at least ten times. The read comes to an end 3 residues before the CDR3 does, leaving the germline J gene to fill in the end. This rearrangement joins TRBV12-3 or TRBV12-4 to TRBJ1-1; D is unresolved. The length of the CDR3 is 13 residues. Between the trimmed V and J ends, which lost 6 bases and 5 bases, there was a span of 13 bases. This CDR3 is CASSLNSKTEAFF. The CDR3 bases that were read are TGTGCCAGCAGCCTCAACTCCAAGACTGAA.

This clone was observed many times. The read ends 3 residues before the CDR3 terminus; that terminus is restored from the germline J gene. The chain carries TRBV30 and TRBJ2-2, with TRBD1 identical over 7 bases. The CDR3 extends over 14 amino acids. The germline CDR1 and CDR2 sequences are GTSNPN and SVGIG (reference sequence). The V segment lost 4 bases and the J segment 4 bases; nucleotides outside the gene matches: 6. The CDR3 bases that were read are TGTGCCTGGACAGACAGGGTGGGCACCGGGGAG. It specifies CAWTDRVGTGE. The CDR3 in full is CAWTDRVGTGELFF. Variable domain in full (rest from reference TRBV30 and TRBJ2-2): SQTIHQWPATLVQPVGSPLSLECTVEGTSNPNLYWYRQAAGRGLQLLFYSVGIGQISSEVPQNLSASRPQDRQFILSSKKLLLSDSGFYLCAWTDRVGTGELFFGEGSRLTVL.

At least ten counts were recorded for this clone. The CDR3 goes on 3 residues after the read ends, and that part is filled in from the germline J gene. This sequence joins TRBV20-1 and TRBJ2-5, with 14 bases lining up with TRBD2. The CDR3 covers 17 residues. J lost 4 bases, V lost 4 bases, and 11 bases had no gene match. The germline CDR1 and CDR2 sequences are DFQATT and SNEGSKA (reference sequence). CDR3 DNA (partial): TGCAGTGCTAACCCGGGACTAGCGGGAGTGGGGCGAGAGACC. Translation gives CSANPGLAGVGRET. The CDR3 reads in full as CSANPGLAGVGRETQYF.

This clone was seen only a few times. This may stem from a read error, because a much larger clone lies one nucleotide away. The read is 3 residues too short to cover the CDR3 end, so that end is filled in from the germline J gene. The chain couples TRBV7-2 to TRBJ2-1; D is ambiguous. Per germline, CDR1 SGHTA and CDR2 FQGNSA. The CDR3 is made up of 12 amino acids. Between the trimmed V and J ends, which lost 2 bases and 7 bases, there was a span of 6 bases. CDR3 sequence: CASSLSANEQFF. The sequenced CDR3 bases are TGTGCCAGCAGCTTAAGTGCGAATGAG. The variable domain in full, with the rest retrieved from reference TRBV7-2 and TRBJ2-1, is GAGVSQSPSNKVTEKGKDVELRCDPISGHTALYWYRQSLGQGLEFLIYFQGNSAPDKSGLPSDRFSAERTGGSVSTLTIQRTQQEDSAVYLCASSLSANEQFFGPGTRLTVL.

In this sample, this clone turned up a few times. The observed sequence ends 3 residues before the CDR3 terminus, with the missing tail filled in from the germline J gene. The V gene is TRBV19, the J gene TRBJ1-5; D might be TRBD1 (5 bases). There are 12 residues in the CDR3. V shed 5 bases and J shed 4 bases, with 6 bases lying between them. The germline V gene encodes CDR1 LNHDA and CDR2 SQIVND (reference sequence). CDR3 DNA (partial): TGTGCCAGTAGTCCAGGGAATCAGCCC. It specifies CASSPGNQP. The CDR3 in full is CASSPGNQPQHF.

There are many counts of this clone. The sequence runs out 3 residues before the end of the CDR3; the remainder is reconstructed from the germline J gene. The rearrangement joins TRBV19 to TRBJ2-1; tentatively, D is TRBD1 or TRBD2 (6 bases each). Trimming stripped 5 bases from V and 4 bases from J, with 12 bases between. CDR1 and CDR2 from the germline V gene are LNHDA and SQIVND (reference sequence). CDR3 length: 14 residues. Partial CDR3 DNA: TGTGCCAGTAGTCCCGGAGGGGGTTACAATGAG. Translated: CASSPGGGYNE. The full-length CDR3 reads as CASSPGGGYNEQFF.

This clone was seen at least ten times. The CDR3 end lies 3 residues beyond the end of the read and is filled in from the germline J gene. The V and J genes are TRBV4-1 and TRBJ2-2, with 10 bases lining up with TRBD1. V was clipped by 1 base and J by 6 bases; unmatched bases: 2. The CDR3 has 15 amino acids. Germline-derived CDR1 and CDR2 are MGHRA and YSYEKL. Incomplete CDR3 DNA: TGCGCCAGCAGCCAAGCGGACAGGGGGGCCGGGGAG. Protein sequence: CASSQADRGAGE. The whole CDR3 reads CASSQADRGAGELFF.

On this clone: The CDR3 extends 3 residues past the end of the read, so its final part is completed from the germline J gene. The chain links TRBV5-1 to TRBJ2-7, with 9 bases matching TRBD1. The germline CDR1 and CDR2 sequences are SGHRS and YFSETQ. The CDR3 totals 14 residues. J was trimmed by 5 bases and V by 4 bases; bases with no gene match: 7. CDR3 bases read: TGCGCCAGCAGCGAGGGACAGGGCATCCACGAG. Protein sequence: CASSEGQGIHE. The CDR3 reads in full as CASSEGQGIHEQYF.

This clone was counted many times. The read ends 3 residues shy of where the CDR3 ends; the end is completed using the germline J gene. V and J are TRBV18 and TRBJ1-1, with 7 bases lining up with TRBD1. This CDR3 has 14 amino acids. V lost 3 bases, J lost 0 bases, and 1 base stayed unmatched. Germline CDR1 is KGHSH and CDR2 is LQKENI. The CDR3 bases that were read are TGTGCCAGCTCACCTCAGGGGGTGAACACTGAA. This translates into CASSPQGVNTE. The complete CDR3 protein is CASSPQGVNTEAFF.

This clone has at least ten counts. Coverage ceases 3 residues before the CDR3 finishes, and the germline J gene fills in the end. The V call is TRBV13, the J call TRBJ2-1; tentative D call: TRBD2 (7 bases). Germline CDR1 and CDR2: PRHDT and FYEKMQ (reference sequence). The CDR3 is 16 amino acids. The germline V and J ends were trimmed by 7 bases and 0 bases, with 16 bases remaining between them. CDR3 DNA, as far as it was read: TGTGCCAGCACTGGTCCGGGGGGCAGCTCCTACAATGAG. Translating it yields CASTGPGGSSYNE. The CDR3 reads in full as CASTGPGGSSYNEQFF.

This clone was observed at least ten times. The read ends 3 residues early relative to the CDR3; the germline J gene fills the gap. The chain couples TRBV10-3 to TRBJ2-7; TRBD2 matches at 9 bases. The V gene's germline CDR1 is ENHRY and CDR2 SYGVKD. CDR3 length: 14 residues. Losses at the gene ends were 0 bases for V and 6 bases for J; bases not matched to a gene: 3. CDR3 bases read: TGTGCCATCAGTGAGTCCTTGACTAGCGGCGAG. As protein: CAISESLTSGE. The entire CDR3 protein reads CAISESLTSGEQYF.

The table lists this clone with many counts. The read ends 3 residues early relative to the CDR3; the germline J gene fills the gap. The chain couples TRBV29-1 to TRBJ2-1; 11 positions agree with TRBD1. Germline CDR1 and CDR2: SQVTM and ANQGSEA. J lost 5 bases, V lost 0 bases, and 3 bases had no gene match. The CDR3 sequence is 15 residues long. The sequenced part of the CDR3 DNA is TGCAGCGTTGAAGAGGGACAGGGGGGGAACAATGAG. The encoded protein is CSVEEGQGGNNE. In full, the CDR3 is CSVEEGQGGNNEQFF.